This T cell receptor (beta chain) was found in a study of cytomegalovirus exposure and HLA in healthy donors. 13 Jbeta primers and 60 Vbeta primers were used for the PCR. Libraries were prepared by immunoSEQ multiplex PCR; TCRdb keeps only in-frame clonotypes and omits some of them. The sample includes approximately 72,000 clones, about four fifths of them seen just once. About this clone itself: The antigen is not known. Other DNA sequences in the sample encode the same CDR3.

Study observations and caveats: In a later analysis, at a false discovery rate of 0.05, about 17,000 TCR beta sequences matched HLA alleles.

Input material: PBMCs. The TCR comes from a man younger than 35 in good health and CMV-seronegative.

CDR3 protein: CAWSVGTGGPYEQYF. CDR3 bases: TGTGCCTGGAGTGTGGGGACAGGGGGCCCCTACGAGCAGTACTTC. The rearrangement links TRBV30 to TRBJ2-7; 12 bases line up with TRBD1. This CDR3 contains 15 residues. Germline trimming cut 0 bases from V and 2 bases from J; bases unmatched to any gene: 2. Germline values: CDR1 GTSNPN, CDR2 SVGIG (reference sequence).